This T cell receptor (beta chain) appears in the sequencing data of a study of control samples from healthy donors and cancer patients. The assay was immunoSEQ multiplex PCR, and TCRdb's table has in-frame clones only and misses some. In the table there are 85,000 to 100,000 clones, 85% to 95% of which are singletons. Trimming pared 4 bases from V and 0 bases from J, leaving 16 bases between. Germline-derived CDR1 and CDR2 are SGHRS and YFSETQ. CDR3 size: 16 residues. The chain couples TRBV5-1 to TRBJ1-1, with D perhaps matching TRBD1 (5 bases). The receptor's source is a man younger than 30 in good health. The sequencing input was blood. As DNA, the CDR3 is TGCGCCAGCAGCGTGCAGGGCGTGGGAATGAACACTGAAGCTTTCTTT. The encoded protein is CASSVQGVGMNTEAFF.